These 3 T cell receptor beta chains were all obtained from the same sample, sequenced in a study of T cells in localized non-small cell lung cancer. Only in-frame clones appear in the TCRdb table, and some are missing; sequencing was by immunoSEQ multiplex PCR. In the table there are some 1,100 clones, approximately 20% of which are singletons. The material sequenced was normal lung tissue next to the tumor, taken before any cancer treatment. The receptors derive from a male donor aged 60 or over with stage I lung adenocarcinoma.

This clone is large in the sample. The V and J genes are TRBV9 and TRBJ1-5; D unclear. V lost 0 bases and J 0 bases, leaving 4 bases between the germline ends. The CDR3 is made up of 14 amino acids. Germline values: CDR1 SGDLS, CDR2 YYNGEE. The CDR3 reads CASSVGNSNQPQHF. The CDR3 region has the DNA TGTGCCAGCAGCGTAGGGAATAGCAATCAGCCCCAGCATTTT. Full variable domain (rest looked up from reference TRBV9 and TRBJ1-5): DSGVTQTPKHLITATGQRVTLRCSPRSGDLSVYWYQQSLDQGLQFLIQYYNGEERAKGNILERFSAQQFPDLHSELNLSSLELGDSALYFCASSVGNSNQPQHFGDGTRLSIL.

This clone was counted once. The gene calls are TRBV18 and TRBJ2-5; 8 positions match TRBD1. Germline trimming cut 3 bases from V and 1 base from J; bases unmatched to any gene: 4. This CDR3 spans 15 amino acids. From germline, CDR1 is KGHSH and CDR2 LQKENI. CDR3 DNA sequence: TGTGCCAGCTCACCCGTGGGGACAGGCCAAGAGACCCAGTACTTC. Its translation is CASSPVGTGQETQYF.

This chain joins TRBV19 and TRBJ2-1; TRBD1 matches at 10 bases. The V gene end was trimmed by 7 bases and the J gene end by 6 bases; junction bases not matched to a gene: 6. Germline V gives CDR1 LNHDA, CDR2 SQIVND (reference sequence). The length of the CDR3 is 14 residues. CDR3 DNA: TGTGCCAGTAAAAGGGACAGGGGAGTCAATGAGCAGTTCTTC. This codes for CASKRDRGVNEQFF.